Listed here are 8 T cell receptor beta chains from one sample, sequenced in a study of T-cell memory formation after mild COVID-19. From the 5' RACE reads, TCRdb called clonotypes with MiXCR, one entry per CDR3 protein. The sample contains fewer than 60,000 distinct CDR3 sequences, 25% to 30% of which appear only once. The sequencing sample was made of PBMCs or a T cell subset sorted from them (not recorded which). The receptors originated from a man between 18 and 35 years old who had mild COVID-19 (a few samples of this study predate the infection). Cell type and time point are not known.

This clonotype was detected only a few times. This chain links TRBV4-2 with TRBJ1-5, with TRBD1 matching over 8 bases. The germline V gene encodes CDR1 LGHNA and CDR2 YNFKEQ. The CDR3 sequence is 16 residues long. With 0 bases clipped from V and 9 bases from J, the junction kept 10 bases outside the gene matches. The CDR3 DNA reads as TGTGCCAGCAGCCAAGAGGAAAGGACAGGGCCCGGGCCCCAGCATTTT. Encoded protein: CASSQEERTGPGPQHF.

The V and J genes are TRBV6-2 or TRBV6-3 and TRBJ2-7, with no clear D. Germline V gene sequence: CDR1 MNHEY, CDR2 SVGEGT. This CDR3 is 15 amino acids long. Trimming removed 4 bases at V and 7 bases at J, with 20 bases between. The CDR3 reads CASSSFEKPLGEQYF. The CDR3 bases are TGTGCCAGCAGTTCTTTCGAGAAACCTTTAGGTGAGCAGTACTTC.

This clonotype was found a few times. The CDR3, as DNA: TGCGCCAGCAGCCAGTCCGGACAGGCAGAGACCCAGTACTTC. Amino acid sequence: CASSQSGQAETQYF. The genes are TRBV4-1 and TRBJ2-5; 7 bases are a match to TRBD1. This CDR3 spans 14 amino acids. J gave up 4 bases and V 3 bases, and 5 bases lay outside the gene matches. Per germline, CDR1 MGHRA and CDR2 YSYEKL.

CDR3 region: CAISGGSVTNQETQYF. The DNA for the CDR3 is TGTGCCATCAGTGGGGGTTCGGTAACTAACCAAGAGACCCAGTACTTC. This chain uses TRBV10-3 with TRBJ2-5; D gene unclear. Germline V lookup: CDR1 ENHRY, CDR2 SYGVKD. The length of the CDR3 is 16 residues. Trimming cost V 4 bases and J 0 bases, with 15 bases left between them.

The chain is built from TRBV6-5 and TRBJ1-6; D unclear. V lost 2 bases to trimming and J lost 7 bases, with 6 bases between them. The CDR3 extends over 13 amino acids. Germline-derived CDR1 and CDR2 are MNHEY and SVGAGI. CDR3 in amino acids: CASSYRENSPLHF. The CDR3 DNA reads TGTGCCAGCAGTTACCGGGAAAATTCACCCCTCCACTTT.

This clonotype was seen only a few times. The CDR3 is CASSPSQGLETQYF. The CDR3 DNA reads TGTGCCAGCAGTCCTTCACAGGGTCTAGAGACCCAGTACTTC. This chain uses TRBV6-6 with TRBJ2-5, with D perhaps matching TRBD1 (6 bases). V lost 5 bases and J lost 4, with 14 bases in between. Germline lookup yields CDR1 MNHNY and CDR2 SVGAGI (reference sequence). The CDR3 is made up of 14 amino acids.

V is TRBV6-5 and J is TRBJ2-3; 10 bases are shared with TRBD1. Germline CDR1 MNHEY, CDR2 SVGAGI. V lost 0 bases and J lost 4; bases outside the gene matches: 4. CDR3 length equals 16 residues. The CDR3 loop is CASSYSGTGAADTQYF. CDR3 in DNA: TGTGCCAGCAGTTACTCGGGGACAGGGGCGGCAGATACGCAGTATTTT.

V gene TRBV4-1 combines with J gene TRBJ2-7; no definite D call. The CDR3 consists of 11 residues. Trimming cost V 1 base and J 7 bases, with 5 bases left between them. CDR1 is MGHRA, CDR2 YSYEKL, per germline. Here the CDR3 reads CASSQAGEQYV. In DNA, the CDR3 is TGCGCCAGCAGCCAAGCCGGGGAGCAGTACGTC.